This is a list of T cell receptor beta chains from one sample in a study of control samples from healthy donors and cancer patients. Using immunoSEQ multiplex PCR, the repertoire was profiled, and TCRdb retains in-frame clones only, with some absent. The data contain about 180,000 clones, around nine tenths of them seen just once; the ten biggest clones take up 1.1% to 1.5%. The sample was blood. These receptors were taken from a man aged 25-40 years in good health. Each CDR3 is given with its conserved first and last residue. D genes are given only for firm matches. Clone size appears in some rows only: once, few, many, or a class for an expanded clone.

TRBV18	TRBJ2-6	TRBD1	.	TGTGCCAGCTCACCACGAACGACAGGGGAGCGTGGGGCCAACGTCCTGACTTTC	CASSPRTTGERGANVLTF
TRBV4-3	TRBJ2-7	.	.	TGCGCCAGCAGCCAAAATCAGGGACCCTCCTACGAGCAGTACTTC	CASSQNQGPSYEQYF
TRBV4-2	TRBJ2-3	.	.	TGTGCCAGCAGCCAAGGAGGAGATACGCAGTATTTT	CASSQGGDTQYF
TRBV5-4	TRBJ2-5	TRBD1	once	TGTGCCAGCAGCTTACCCCGAGGGACAGTTAGGCAAGAGACCCAGTACTTC	CASSLPRGTVRQETQYF
TRBV3-1/TRBV3-2	TRBJ1-3	.	.	TGTGCCAGCAGCCCCACAGGAAACACCATATATTTT	CASSPTGNTIYF
TRBV27	TRBJ2-7	TRBD2	.	TGTGCCAGCAGTTTATCGTTACTAGCGGGAGGATACGAGCAGTACTTC	CASSLSLLAGGYEQYF
TRBV19	TRBJ2-5	TRBD1	.	TGTGCCAGTAGTCCCCGGACAGGGGGAAGGAAGACCCAGTACTTC	CASSPRTGGRKTQYF
TRBV2	TRBJ1-2	.	.	TGTGCCAGCAGTCTCGACAGGCGCAACTATGGCTACACCTTC	CASSLDRRNYGYTF
TRBV27	TRBJ1-6	.	.	TGTGCCAGCGGCTTTGGTTCAGTCCCTATGAATTCACCCCTCCACTTT	CASGFGSVPMNSPLHF
TRBV10-3	TRBJ1-2	.	.	TGTGCCATCAGTGAGAATAGTCATAGCGGCTACACCTTC	CAISENSHSGYTF
TRBV7-9	TRBJ2-7	TRBD2	.	TGTGCCAGCAGCTCGGGACCGGGGGGTTCCTACGAGCAGTACTTC	CASSSGPGGSYEQYF
TRBV9	TRBJ1-2	.	.	TGTGCCAGCAGCGGATTTGGGGGTAACTATGGCTACACCTTC	CASSGFGGNYGYTF
TRBV5-8	TRBJ1-1	.	.	TGTGCCAGCTGGGCCCTCAGGGACGGGGAAGCTTTCTTT	CASWALRDGEAFF
TRBV12-5	TRBJ2-2	.	.	TGTGCTAGTGGTTTGGCGCAGGTAAACACCGGGGAGCTGTTTTTT	CASGLAQVNTGELFF
TRBV10-3	TRBJ2-3	TRBD1	.	TGTGCCATCACCCCGACAGGGTGGACAGATACGCAGTATTTT	CAITPTGWTDTQYF
TRBV4-3	TRBJ2-1	TRBD2	.	TGCGCCAGCAGCCAAGAAGCGGGGGGGCAGTACAATGAGCAGTTCTTC	CASSQEAGGQYNEQFF
TRBV6-5	TRBJ1-6	.	.	TGTGCCAGCACGGGACGTACCAATTCACCCCTCCACTTT	CASTGRTNSPLHF
TRBV7-3	TRBJ2-2	TRBD2	.	TGTGCCAGCAGCCCGACTAGCGGGAGAGGGAAGAACACCGGGGAGCTGTTTTTT	CASSPTSGRGKNTGELFF
TRBV5-1	TRBJ1-1	.	.	TGCGCCAGCAGCTTGGACAGGGACACTGAAGCTTTCTTT	CASSLDRDTEAFF
TRBV6-5	TRBJ2-7	.	.	TGTGCCAGCAGTTTCGGGGAGAACTACGAGCAGTACTTC	CASSFGENYEQYF
TRBV7-9	TRBJ2-7	.	once	TGTGCCAGCAGCGCCCGGGGAGCCGGACCCTACGAGCAGTACTTC	CASSARGAGPYEQYF
TRBV27	TRBJ2-1	TRBD2	.	TGTGCCAGCAGGGGGAAGACTAGCTTCCGAGGGTATGAGCAGTTCTTC	CASRGKTSFRGYEQFF
TRBV6-5	TRBJ1-5	.	.	TGTGCCAGCACTTCGGGGGTAGAGGGTCAGCCCCAGCATTTT	CASTSGVEGQPQHF
TRBV7-3	TRBJ1-6	.	.	TGTGCCAGCAGCTTAGCACCCGGGAACGGATCACCCCTCCACTTT	CASSLAPGNGSPLHF
TRBV11-1	TRBJ2-1	TRBD2	.	TGTGCCAGCAGCCCCGGGACTAGCGACTACAATGAGCAGTTCTTC	CASSPGTSDYNEQFF
TRBV28	TRBJ2-7	.	.	TGTGCCAGCAGTTTTAGGGGACTCGAGCAGTACTTC	CASSFRGLEQYF
TRBV7-9	TRBJ1-3	.	.	TGTGCCAGCAGCTTAGTGACCCCGATAGTTAAAGGTGGAAACACCATATATTTT	CASSLVTPIVKGGNTIYF
TRBV7-2	TRBJ2-3	.	.	TGTGCCAGCAGACCAAGACTCACCACAGATACGCAGTATTTT	CASRPRLTTDTQYF
TRBV30	TRBJ1-3	.	.	TGTGCCTGGAGTGCCGGACTCTCTGGAAACACCATATATTTT	CAWSAGLSGNTIYF
TRBV6-1	TRBJ2-1	.	.	TGTGCCAGCAGTGCCCTGACCCCGGGACTCGCCAATGAGCAGTTCTTC	CASSALTPGLANEQFF
TRBV5-1	TRBJ2-5	.	.	TGCGCCAGCAGCTGGAGACAGGAAAGCCAAGAGACCCAGTACTTC	CASSWRQESQETQYF